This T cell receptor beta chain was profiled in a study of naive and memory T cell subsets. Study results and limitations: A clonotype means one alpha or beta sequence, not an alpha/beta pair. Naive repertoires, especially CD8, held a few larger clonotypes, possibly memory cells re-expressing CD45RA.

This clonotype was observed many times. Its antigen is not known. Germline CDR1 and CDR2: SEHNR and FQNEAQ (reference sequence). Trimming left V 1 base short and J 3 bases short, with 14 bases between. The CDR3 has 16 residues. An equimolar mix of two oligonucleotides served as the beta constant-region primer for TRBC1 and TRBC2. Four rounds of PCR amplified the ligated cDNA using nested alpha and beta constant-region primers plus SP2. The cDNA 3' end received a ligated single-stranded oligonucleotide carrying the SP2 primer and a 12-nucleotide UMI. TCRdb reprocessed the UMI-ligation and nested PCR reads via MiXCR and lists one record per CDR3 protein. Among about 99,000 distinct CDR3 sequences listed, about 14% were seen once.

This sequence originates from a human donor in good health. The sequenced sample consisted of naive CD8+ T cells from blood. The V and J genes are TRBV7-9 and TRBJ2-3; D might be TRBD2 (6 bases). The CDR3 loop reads CASSLGTGELTDTQYF. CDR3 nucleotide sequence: TGTGCCAGCAGCTTAGGGACGGGAGAGTTGACAGATACGCAGTATTTT.